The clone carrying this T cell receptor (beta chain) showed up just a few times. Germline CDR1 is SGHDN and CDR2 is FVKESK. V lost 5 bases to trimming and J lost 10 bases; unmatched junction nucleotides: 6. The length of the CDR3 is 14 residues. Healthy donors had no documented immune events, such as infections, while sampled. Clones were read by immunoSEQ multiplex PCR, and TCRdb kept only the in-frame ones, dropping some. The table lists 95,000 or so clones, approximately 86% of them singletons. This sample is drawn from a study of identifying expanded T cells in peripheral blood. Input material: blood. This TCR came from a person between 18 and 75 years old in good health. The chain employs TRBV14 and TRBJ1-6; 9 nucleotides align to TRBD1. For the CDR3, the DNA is TGTGCCAGCAGCGGGACAGGGATCGGCTCACCCCTCCACTTT. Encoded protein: CASSGTGIGSPLHF.